These 16 T cell receptor beta chains share one sample of origin, sequenced in a study of cytomegalovirus exposure and HLA in healthy donors. Primers included in the PCR were 60 Vbeta and 13 Jbeta primers. Generated by immunoSEQ multiplex PCR, the TCRdb table keeps only in-frame clones and is missing some. In the table there are 200,000 to 250,000 clones, approximately 82% of which are singletons. The specimen sequenced was PBMCs. These receptor sequences come from a woman aged 40-49 years in good health and CMV-seronegative.

The table lists this clone with a count of one. The gene calls are TRBV11-3 and TRBJ2-5, with D possibly TRBD2 on 6 matching bases. Germline CDR1 reads SGHNT; CDR2 reads YENEEA. Trimming took off 5 bases at V and 4 bases at J, with 14 bases between the two ends. This CDR3 has 14 amino acids. CDR3 sequence reads: CASSPLREVETQYF. CDR3 sequence (DNA): TGTGCCAGCAGCCCCCTGAGGGAGGTAGAGACCCAGTACTTC. The variable domain in full, completed from reference TRBV11-3 and TRBJ2-5, reads EAGVVQSPRYKIIEKKQPVAFWCNPISGHNTLYWYLQNLGQGPELLIRYENEEAVDDSQLPKDRFSAERLKGVDSTLKIQPAELGDSAVYLCASSPLREVETQYFGPGTRLLVL.

This chain uses TRBV7-9 with TRBJ1-1; no reliable D call. Trimming removed 3 bases from V and 2 bases from J, with 4 bases in between. The CDR3 is 12 amino acids. The germline CDR1 and CDR2 sequences are SEHNR and FQNEAQ (reference sequence). CDR3 region: CASSFINTEAFF. The CDR3 DNA follows: TGTGCCAGCAGCTTCATTAACACTGAAGCTTTCTTT.

The chain links TRBV11-2 to TRBJ1-1; 11 bases match TRBD1. This CDR3 spans 17 amino acids. Germline loops: CDR1 SGHAT, CDR2 FQNNGV. V shed 8 bases and J 5 bases; nucleotides not matched to a gene: 16. CDR3 in amino acids: CASPSRGLDRGLTEAFF. Here the CDR3 DNA reads TGTGCCAGCCCGTCTCGTGGGCTGGACAGGGGGCTGACTGAAGCTTTCTTT.

This clone was counted only a few times. The chain employs TRBV19 and TRBJ2-2; no clear D gene. Trimming took 4 bases from V and 5 from J, leaving 5 bases between them. This CDR3 region has 12 residues. The V gene's germline CDR1 is LNHDA and CDR2 SQIVND (reference sequence). CDR3 sequence: CASSTTTGELFF. The CDR3 region has the DNA TGTGCCAGTAGTACGACAACCGGGGAGCTGTTTTTT.

This sequence joins TRBV6-5 and TRBJ2-2, with a possible D match to TRBD2 (6 bases). The CDR3 runs to 15 residues. V was pared by 6 bases and J by 6 bases, with 17 bases between. Germline CDR1 reads MNHEY; CDR2 reads SVGAGI. The DNA for the CDR3 is TGTGCCAGCAGATCGGGGGTGAGGGAGGCCGGGGAGCTGTTTTTT. It codes for CASRSGVREAGELFF.

This chain joins TRBV28 and TRBJ2-7, with D possibly being TRBD1 (7 bases). CDR1 MDHEN and CDR2 SYDVKM come from the germline V gene. The CDR3 has 14 amino acids. Trimming stripped 5 bases from V and 7 bases from J, with 18 bases between. The CDR3 region has the DNA TGTGCCAGCAGTACCGCCCAGGGGGGTCGGGAGCAGTACTTC. Amino acid sequence: CASSTAQGGREQYF.

In DNA form, the CDR3 reads TGCGCCAGCAGTCAAACGTTCCGGGACAGGGGGTATGGCTACACCTTC. It encodes CASSQTFRDRGYGYTF. V gene TRBV23-1 combines with J gene TRBJ1-2; 11 nucleotides line up with TRBD1. TRBV23-1 carries the ORF label, with uncertain function. The J segment lost 5 bases and the V segment lost 2 bases, leaving 7 bases of the junction unmatched. This CDR3 is built from 16 residues.

The chain links TRBV2 to TRBJ2-5, with 12 bases fitting TRBD1. Losses at the gene ends were 8 bases for V and 5 bases for J; bases not matched to a gene: 9. This CDR3 is built from 15 residues. Germline CDR1 and CDR2: SNHLY and FYNNEI. CDR3 DNA: TGTGCCAGCGGCCGGGACAGGGGGCGCGTGGAGACCCAGTACTTC. Its translation is CASGRDRGRVETQYF.

V and J are TRBV4-1 and TRBJ2-7, with TRBD2 identical over 7 bases. The germline V gene has CDR1 MGHRA and CDR2 YSYEKL. With 4 bases clipped from V and 1 base from J, the junction kept 10 bases outside the gene matches. The CDR3 is made up of 16 amino acids. The CDR3 loop reads CASSRSEREGSYEQYF. CDR3 nucleotides: TGCGCCAGCAGCCGATCCGAGAGGGAGGGTTCCTACGAGCAGTACTTC.

This clone was seen once. The V and J genes are TRBV6-5 and TRBJ2-7; 8 nucleotides agree with TRBD1. CDR1 is MNHEY and CDR2 is SVGAGI in the germline V gene. V trimming: 6 bases; J trimming: 6 bases; junction bases outside the gene matches: 4. The CDR3 spans 12 residues. The CDR3: CASSIDRGEQYF. The CDR3 bases are TGTGCCAGCAGCATAGACAGGGGCGAGCAGTACTTC.

The CDR3 region has the DNA TGTGCCATTACCCAGGGCGTAACTAATGAAAAACTGTTTTTT. Translated, it gives CAITQGVTNEKLFF. V usage is TRBV6-1 and J usage is TRBJ1-4; TRBD1 might be the D (5 bases). Trimming removed 10 bases from V and 1 base from J, with 13 bases in between. Germline V gene lookup returns CDR1 MNHNS and CDR2 SASEGT. The CDR3 length is 14 residues.

V usage is TRBV5-4 and J usage is TRBJ2-5, with TRBD2 matching over 12 bases. CDR1 is SGHNT, CDR2 YYREEE, per germline (reference sequence). The CDR3 length is 15 residues. V was pared by 0 bases and J by 3 bases, with 0 bases of the junction left unmatched. This chain's CDR3 is CASSLGLAGEETQYF. CDR3 sequence (DNA): TGTGCCAGCAGCTTGGGACTAGCGGGGGAAGAGACCCAGTACTTC.

V usage is TRBV28 and J usage is TRBJ1-4; D possibly corresponds to TRBD1 (5 bases). V was trimmed by 2 bases and J by 0 bases, leaving 13 bases between them. Per the germline V gene, CDR1 is MDHEN and CDR2 is SYDVKM. The CDR3 sequence is 17 residues long. CDR3 amino acids: CASSLPYRRPTNEKLFF. The DNA of the CDR3 is TGTGCCAGCAGTTTACCCTACAGGAGACCAACTAATGAAAAACTGTTTTTT.

This chain uses TRBV30 with TRBJ1-1, with unresolved D. This CDR3 has 15 amino acids. CDR1 is GTSNPN, CDR2 SVGIG, per germline (reference sequence). The V end was cut by 0 bases, the J end by 1 base, with 12 bases between. The CDR3 here is CAWSVKQAQNTEAFF. CDR3 DNA sequence: TGTGCCTGGAGTGTCAAGCAGGCCCAGAACACTGAAGCTTTCTTT.

The gene calls are TRBV11-2 and TRBJ1-1; D unresolved. Between the trimmed V and J ends, which lost 1 base and 0 bases, there was a span of 15 bases. Germline V gene sequence: CDR1 SGHAT, CDR2 FQNNGV. This CDR3 has 17 amino acids. The DNA of the CDR3 is TGTGCCAGCAGCTTAGTCTCCTTACGGTTAATGAACACTGAAGCTTTCTTT. Residues: CASSLVSLRLMNTEAFF.

The chain has TRBV18 and TRBJ2-1; no clear D gene. CDR1 KGHSH and CDR2 LQKENI come from the germline V gene. The CDR3 loop spans 15 amino acids. With 2 bases removed from V and 3 bases from J, the gap between germline ends came to 11 bases. The DNA for the CDR3 is TGTGCCAGCTCACCAGTACTTGCCGTCTACAATGAGCAGTTCTTC. It specifies CASSPVLAVYNEQFF. Full variable domain (rest looked up from reference TRBV18 and TRBJ2-1): NAGVMQNPRHLVRRRGQEARLRCSPMKGHSHVYWYRQLPEEGLKFMVYLQKENIIDESGMPKERFSAEFPKEGPSILRIQQVVRGDSAAYFCASSPVLAVYNEQFFGPGTRLTVL.